This T cell receptor (beta chain) was sequenced for a study of T cell responses to AZD1222 COVID-19 vaccine. General study findings and limits: A reported finding is that nearly half of spike-specific TCRs target unmutated variant regions. Vaccine-related CD4 TCRs covered spike, predominating at 160-218 and 743-854.

Combined were second doses at about 4 or about 12 weeks. Clones were sequenced by immunoSEQ multiplex PCR, and TCRdb holds only the in-frame ones, with some missing. The sample carries about 160,000 clones, 94% recorded once. Of note for this clone: Its antigen remains unidentified.

The sequencing used peripheral blood, collected 28 days after the second AZD1222 dose. The receptor comes from an adult who received the AZD1222 COVID-19 vaccine.

CDR3 amino acids: CASSPRPPGGYTDTQYF. The DNA for the CDR3 is TGTGCCAGCAGCCCTAGGCCCCCAGGTGGATACACAGATACGCAGTATTTT. This chain uses TRBV7-2 with TRBJ2-3, with D uncertain. Germline assignment: CDR1 SGHTA and CDR2 FQGNSA. The CDR3 contains 17 residues. Between the trimmed V and J ends, which lost 5 bases and 2 bases, there was a span of 20 bases.